This TCR beta chain was captured by sequencing in a study of shared clonotypes between healthy human individuals. TCRdb's copy holds only in-frame clones and misses some; the assay was immunoSEQ multiplex PCR. The table lists around 2,000,000 clones, about 92% of them singletons. This CDR3 spans 16 amino acids. Germline loops: CDR1 SGDLS, CDR2 YYNGEE. V was clipped by 2 bases and J by 4 bases, with 18 bases between them. Naive CD8 cells lacked CD45RO and underwent positive selection for CCR7, leaving out terminally differentiated effector memory CD45RA+ cells. The chain carries TRBV9 and TRBJ1-2; a weak D match, TRBD1 (5 bases). The clonotype comes from a man aged 18 to 35 in good health. Some clones in this sample may be carry-over from other donors' samples. Sequencing was done on a sample of naive CD8+ T cells from PBMCs. The CDR3 nucleotides are TGTGCCAGCAGCGTCACCCGGGACCTGAGGGGCTATGGCTACACCTTC. Amino acids: CASSVTRDLRGYGYTF. The variable domain in full, with the rest retrieved from reference TRBV9 and TRBJ1-2, is DSGVTQTPKHLITATGQRVTLRCSPRSGDLSVYWYQQSLDQGLQFLIQYYNGEERAKGNILERFSAQQFPDLHSELNLSSLELGDSALYFCASSVTRDLRGYGYTFGSGTRLTVV.